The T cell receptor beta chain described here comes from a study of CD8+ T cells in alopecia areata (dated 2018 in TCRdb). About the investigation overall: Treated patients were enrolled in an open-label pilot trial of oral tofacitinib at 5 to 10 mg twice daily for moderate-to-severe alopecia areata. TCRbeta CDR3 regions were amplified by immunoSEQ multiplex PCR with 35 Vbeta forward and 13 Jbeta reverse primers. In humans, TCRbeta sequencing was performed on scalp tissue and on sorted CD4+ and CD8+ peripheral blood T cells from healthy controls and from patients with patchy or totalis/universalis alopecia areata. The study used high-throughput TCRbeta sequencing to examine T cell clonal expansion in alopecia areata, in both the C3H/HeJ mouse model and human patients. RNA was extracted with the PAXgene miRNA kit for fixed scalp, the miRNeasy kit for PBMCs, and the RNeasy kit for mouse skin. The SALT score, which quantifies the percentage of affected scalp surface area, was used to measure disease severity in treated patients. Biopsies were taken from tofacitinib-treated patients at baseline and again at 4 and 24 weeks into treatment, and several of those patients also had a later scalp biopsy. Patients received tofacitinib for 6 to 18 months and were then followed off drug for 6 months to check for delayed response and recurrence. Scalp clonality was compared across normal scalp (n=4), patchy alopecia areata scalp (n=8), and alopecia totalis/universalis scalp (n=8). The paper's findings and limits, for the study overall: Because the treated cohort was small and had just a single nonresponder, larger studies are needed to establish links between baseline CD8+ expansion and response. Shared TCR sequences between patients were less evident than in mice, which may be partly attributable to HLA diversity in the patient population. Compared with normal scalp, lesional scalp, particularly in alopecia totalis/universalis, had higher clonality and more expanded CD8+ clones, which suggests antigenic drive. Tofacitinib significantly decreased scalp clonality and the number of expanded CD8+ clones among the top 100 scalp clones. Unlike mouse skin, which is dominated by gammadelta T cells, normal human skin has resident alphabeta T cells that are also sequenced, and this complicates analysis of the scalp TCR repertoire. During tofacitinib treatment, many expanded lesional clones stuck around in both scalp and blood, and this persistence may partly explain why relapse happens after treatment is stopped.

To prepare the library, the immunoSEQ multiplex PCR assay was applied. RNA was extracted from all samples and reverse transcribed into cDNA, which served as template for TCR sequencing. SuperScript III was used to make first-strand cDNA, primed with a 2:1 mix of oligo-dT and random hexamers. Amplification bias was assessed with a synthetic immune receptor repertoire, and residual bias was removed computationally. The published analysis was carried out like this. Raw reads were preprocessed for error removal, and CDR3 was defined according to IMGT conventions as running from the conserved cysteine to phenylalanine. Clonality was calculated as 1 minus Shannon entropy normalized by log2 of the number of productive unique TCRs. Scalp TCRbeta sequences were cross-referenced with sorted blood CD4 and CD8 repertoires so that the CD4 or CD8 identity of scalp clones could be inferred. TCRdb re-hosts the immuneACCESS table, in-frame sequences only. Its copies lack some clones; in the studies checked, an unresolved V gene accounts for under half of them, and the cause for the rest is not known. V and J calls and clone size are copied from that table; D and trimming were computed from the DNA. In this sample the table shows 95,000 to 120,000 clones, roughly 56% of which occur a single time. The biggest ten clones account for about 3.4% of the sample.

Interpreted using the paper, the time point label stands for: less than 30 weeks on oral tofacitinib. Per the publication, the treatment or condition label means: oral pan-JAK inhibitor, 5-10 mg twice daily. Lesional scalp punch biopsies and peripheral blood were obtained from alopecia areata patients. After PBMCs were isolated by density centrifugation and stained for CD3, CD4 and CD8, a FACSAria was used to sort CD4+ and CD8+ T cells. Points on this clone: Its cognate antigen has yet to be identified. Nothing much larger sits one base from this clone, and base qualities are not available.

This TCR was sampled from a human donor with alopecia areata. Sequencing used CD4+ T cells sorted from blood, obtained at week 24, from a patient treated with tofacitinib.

The CDR3 loop reads CSVEGQPYGYTF. Here is the DNA: TGCAGCGTTGAAGGACAGCCTTATGGCTACACCTTC. Here the chain combines TRBV29-1 and TRBJ1-2; possibly the D gene is TRBD1, per 5 matching bases. Inclusive of the bounding cysteine and phenylalanine, the CDR3 is 12 residues long. The entry retains the CDR3 DNA only, 36 bases that are in frame from base 1. Trimming at the junction amounts to 1 base on V and 5 bases on J, and the germline ends lie 8 bases apart. Based on the germline V gene, the CDR1 and CDR2 sequences are SQVTM and ANQGSEA.